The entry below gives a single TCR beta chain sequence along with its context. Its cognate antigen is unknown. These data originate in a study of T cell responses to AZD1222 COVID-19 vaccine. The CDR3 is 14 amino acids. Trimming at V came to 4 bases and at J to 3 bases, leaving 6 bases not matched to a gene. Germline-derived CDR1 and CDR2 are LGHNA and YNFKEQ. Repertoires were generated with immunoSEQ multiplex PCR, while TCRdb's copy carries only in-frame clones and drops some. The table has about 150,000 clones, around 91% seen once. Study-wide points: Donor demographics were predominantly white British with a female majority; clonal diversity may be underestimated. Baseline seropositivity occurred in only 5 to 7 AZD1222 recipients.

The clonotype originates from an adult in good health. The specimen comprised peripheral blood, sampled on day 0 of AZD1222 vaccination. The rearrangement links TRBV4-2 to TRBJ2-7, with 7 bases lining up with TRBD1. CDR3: CASSPEGADYEQYF. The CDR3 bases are TGTGCCAGCAGCCCCGAGGGGGCAGACTACGAGCAGTACTTC.